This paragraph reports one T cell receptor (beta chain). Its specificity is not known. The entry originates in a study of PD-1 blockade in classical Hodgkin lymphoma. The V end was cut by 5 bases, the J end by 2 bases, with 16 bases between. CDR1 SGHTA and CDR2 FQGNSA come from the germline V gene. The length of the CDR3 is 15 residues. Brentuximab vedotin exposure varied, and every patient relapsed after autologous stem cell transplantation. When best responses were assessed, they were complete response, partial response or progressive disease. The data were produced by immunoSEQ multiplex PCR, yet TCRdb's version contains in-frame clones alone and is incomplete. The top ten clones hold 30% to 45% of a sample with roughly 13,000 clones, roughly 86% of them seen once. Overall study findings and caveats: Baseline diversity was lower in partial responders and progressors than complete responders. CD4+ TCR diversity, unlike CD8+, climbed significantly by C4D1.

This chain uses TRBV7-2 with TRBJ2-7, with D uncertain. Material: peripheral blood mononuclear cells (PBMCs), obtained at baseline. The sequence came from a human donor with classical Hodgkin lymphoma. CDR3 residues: CASSLTVGIPYEQYF. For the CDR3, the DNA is TGTGCCAGCAGCCTGACGGTGGGGATACCCTACGAGCAGTACTTC.